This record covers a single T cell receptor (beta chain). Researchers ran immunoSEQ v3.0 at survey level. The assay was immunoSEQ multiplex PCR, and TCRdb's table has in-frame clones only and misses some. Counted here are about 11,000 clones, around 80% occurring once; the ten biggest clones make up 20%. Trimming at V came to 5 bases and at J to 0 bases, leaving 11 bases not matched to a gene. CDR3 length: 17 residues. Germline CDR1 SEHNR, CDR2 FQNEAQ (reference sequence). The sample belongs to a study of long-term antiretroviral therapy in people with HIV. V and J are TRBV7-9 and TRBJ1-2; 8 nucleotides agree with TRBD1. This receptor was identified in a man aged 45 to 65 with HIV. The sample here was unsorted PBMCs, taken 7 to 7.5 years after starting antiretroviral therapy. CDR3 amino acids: CASSPLPQGDTNYGYTF. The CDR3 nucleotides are TGTGCCAGCAGCCCCCTCCCACAGGGGGATACTAACTATGGCTACACCTTC.